This T cell receptor beta chain was captured by sequencing in a study of blood T cell repertoires in COVID-19. Participants were aged about 18 to 100 years from about two dozen US areas. This table comes from immunoSEQ multiplex PCR, and its TCRdb copy is limited to in-frame clones, with some not included. The sample yields 110,000 to 150,000 clones, 75% to 90% seen once. The receptor was derived from a man over 45 who had recovered from COVID-19. The sequencing sample was made of PBMCs or T cells enriched from blood (not recorded which).

The chain's CDR3 is CASSSSGEGVRGRFQYGYTF. CDR3 sequence (DNA): TGTGCCAGCAGCTCAAGTGGCGAGGGTGTCAGGGGGCGCTTCCAGTATGGCTACACCTTC. J is TRBJ1-2 and V is TRBV9, with 8 bases that match TRBD1. V lost 4 bases, J lost 5 bases, and 25 bases stayed unmatched. The germline V gene has CDR1 SGDLS and CDR2 YYNGEE. The CDR3 covers 20 residues.